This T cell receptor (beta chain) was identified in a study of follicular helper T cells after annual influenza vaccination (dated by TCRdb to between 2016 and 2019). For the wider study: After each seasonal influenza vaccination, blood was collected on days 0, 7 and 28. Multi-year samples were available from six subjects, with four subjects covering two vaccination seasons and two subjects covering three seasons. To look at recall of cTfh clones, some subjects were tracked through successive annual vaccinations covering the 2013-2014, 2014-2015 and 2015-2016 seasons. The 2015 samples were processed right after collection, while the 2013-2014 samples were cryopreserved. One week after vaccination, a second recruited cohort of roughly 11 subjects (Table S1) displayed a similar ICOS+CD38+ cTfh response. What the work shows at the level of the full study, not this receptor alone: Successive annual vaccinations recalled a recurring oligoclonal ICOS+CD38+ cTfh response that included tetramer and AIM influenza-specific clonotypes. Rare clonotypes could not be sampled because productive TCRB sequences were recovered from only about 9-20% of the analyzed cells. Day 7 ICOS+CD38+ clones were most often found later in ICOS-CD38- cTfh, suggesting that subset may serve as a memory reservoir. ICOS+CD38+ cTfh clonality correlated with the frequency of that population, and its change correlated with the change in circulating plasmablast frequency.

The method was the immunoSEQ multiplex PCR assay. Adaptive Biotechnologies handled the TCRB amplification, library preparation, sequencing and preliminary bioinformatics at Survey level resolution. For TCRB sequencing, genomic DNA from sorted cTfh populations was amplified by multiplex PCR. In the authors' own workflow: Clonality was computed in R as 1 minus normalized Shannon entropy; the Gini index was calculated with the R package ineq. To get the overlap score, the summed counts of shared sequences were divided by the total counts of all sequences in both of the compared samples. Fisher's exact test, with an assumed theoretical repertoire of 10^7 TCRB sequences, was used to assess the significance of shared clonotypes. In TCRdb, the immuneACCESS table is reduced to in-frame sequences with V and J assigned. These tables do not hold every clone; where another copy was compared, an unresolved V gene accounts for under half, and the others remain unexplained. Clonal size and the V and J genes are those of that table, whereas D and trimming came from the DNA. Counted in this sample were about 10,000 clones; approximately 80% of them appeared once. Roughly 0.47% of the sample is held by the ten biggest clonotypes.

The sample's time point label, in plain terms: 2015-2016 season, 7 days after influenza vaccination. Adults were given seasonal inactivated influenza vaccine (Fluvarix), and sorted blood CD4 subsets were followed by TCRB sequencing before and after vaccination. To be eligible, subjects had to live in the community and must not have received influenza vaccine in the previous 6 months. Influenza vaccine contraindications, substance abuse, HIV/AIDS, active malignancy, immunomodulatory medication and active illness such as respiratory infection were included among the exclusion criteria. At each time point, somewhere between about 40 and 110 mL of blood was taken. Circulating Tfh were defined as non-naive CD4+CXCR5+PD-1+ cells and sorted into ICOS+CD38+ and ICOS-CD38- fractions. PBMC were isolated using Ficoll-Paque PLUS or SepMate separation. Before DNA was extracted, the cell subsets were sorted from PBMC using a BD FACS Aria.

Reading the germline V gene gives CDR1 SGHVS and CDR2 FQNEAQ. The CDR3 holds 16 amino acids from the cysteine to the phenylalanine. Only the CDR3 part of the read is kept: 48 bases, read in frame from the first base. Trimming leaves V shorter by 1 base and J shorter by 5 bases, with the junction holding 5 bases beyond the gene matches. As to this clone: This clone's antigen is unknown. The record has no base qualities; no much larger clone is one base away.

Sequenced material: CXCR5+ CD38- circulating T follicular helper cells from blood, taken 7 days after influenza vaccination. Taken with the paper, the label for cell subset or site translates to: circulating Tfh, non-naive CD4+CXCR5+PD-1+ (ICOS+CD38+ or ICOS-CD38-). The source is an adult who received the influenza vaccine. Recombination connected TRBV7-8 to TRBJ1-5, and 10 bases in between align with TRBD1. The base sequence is TGTGCCAGCAGCTTAGACCCCGGGACAGGGGATCAGCCCCAGCATTTT. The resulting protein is CASSLDPGTGDQPQHF.